The entry below describes one TCR beta chain. These data belong to a study of blood T cell repertoires in COVID-19. Background on the study: T cells, B-cell-depleted T cells, or PBMCs provided the cDNA or gDNA that served as material.

Participants came from roughly 23 US areas, aged roughly 18 to 95 years. Each participant's cohort was designated according to participant-reported clinical history. Per the original data handling: Amplification from reference gene primers served as the basis for estimated nucleated cell counts. Produced via immunoSEQ multiplex PCR; TCRdb's table is partial and in-frame only. That table furnishes V, J and clone size, whereas the DNA furnished D and trimming. The repertoire holds 150,000 to 200,000 clones, with around 82% as singletons. Germline V gives CDR1 KGHSH, CDR2 LQKENI. CDR3 length: 14 amino acids. V lost 3 bases to trimming and J lost 5 bases, with 11 bases between them.

The sequencing input was PBMCs or T cells enriched from blood (not recorded which). The J gene is TRBJ2-1, the V gene TRBV18; TRBD2 is a possible D gene (5 bases). The source of this sequence is a woman between 55 and 75 years old with acute COVID-19. Written as DNA, the CDR3 is TGTGCCAGCTCACCGGGAGCAGGCAACAATGAGCAGTTCTTC. This encodes CASSPGAGNNEQFF.